Listed below are T cell receptor beta chains from one sample, sequenced in a study of regulatory T cells in long-lasting Graves disease. TCRdb reprocessed the multiplex PCR reads via MiXCR and lists one record per CDR3 protein. The sample includes about 400,000 distinct CDR3 sequences, about 15% of them seen just once. The same sample was also studied in work on T cells in Graves' hyperthyroidism and ophthalmopathy.

Sample: peripheral blood mononuclear cells (PBMCs), taken at new diagnosis, from a patient treated with antithyroid drugs. The receptors shown here come from a woman in her forties with Graves disease. Each CDR3 is given with its conserved first and last residue. A D gene is named only where the DNA matches it firmly. A clone size is listed for some rows: how often the clone was seen (once, few, many), or a class if it is expanded.

clone size: many; V gene: TRBV27; J gene: TRBJ1-1; D gene: NA; CDR3 DNA: TGTGCCAGCAGTCCCGGGTGGGGCGAGGCCACTGAAGCTTTCTTT; CDR3 protein: CASSPGWGEATEAFF
clone size: NA; V gene: TRBV28; J gene: TRBJ1-6; D gene: NA; CDR3 DNA: TGTGCCAGCAGTTTAGCTGGCCTAGGTCGTAATTCACCCCTCCACTTT; CDR3 protein: CASSLAGLGRNSPLHF
clone size: many; V gene: TRBV7-9; J gene: TRBJ2-3; D gene: NA; CDR3 DNA: TGTGCCAGCAGCTTACCTCTCACAGATACGCAGTATTTT; CDR3 protein: CASSLPLTDTQYF
clone size: many; V gene: TRBV5-8; J gene: TRBJ2-1; D gene: NA; CDR3 DNA: TGTGCCAGCAGCTCACTAGACAGGTCGGACTACAATGAGCAGTTCTTC; CDR3 protein: CASSSLDRSDYNEQFF
clone size: many; V gene: TRBV7-2; J gene: TRBJ1-4; D gene: NA; CDR3 DNA: TGTGCCAGCAGCTTAGGAATAGGGACGGGCGAAAAACTGTTTTTT; CDR3 protein: CASSLGIGTGEKLFF
clone size: NA; V gene: TRBV6-1; J gene: TRBJ1-5; D gene: NA; CDR3 DNA: TGTGCCAGCAGTGGACAGGATAGCAATCAGCCCCAGCATTTT; CDR3 protein: CASSGQDSNQPQHF
clone size: NA; V gene: TRBV12-3/TRBV12-4; J gene: TRBJ2-7; D gene: NA; CDR3 DNA: TGTGCCAGCAGTTTTACGGGAGTTCGCTACGAGCAGTACTTC; CDR3 protein: CASSFTGVRYEQYF
clone size: NA; V gene: TRBV3-1; J gene: TRBJ1-2; D gene: NA; CDR3 DNA: TGTGCCAGCAGCCAAGTTGCAGGGGATAACTATGGCTACACCTTC; CDR3 protein: CASSQVAGDNYGYTF
clone size: many; V gene: TRBV20-1; J gene: TRBJ1-4; D gene: TRBD1; CDR3 DNA: TGCAGTGCTCCTGGACAGGGGGCTGAAAAACTGTTTTTT; CDR3 protein: CSAPGQGAEKLFF
clone size: NA; V gene: TRBV5-1; J gene: TRBJ2-5; D gene: TRBD2; CDR3 DNA: TGCGCCAGCAGCAGGCCGACTAGCGGGATCCAAGAGACCCAGTACTTC; CDR3 protein: CASSRPTSGIQETQYF
clone size: many; V gene: TRBV7-6; J gene: TRBJ2-7; D gene: TRBD2; CDR3 DNA: TGTGCCAGCAGCTCCGGGACTAGCGGGATTTACGAGCAGTACTTC; CDR3 protein: CASSSGTSGIYEQYF
clone size: many; V gene: TRBV19; J gene: TRBJ2-2; D gene: NA; CDR3 DNA: TGTGCCAGTAGTATAGAGAGGGCCACCGGGGAGCTGTTTTTT; CDR3 protein: CASSIERATGELFF
clone size: once; V gene: TRBV7-8; J gene: TRBJ2-1; D gene: NA; CDR3 DNA: TGTGCCAGCACCAGCGGACGGGAGTATAATGAGCAGTTCTTC; CDR3 protein: CASTSGREYNEQFF
clone size: many; V gene: TRBV28; J gene: TRBJ1-6; D gene: NA; CDR3 DNA: TGTGCCAGCAGTTTGACTCCTGGCTCCTATAATTCACCCCTCCACTTT; CDR3 protein: CASSLTPGSYNSPLHF
clone size: many; V gene: TRBV28; J gene: TRBJ1-6; D gene: NA; CDR3 DNA: TGTGCCAGCAGGGCTAGCTCCTATAATTCACCCCTCCACTTT; CDR3 protein: CASRASSYNSPLHF
clone size: many; V gene: TRBV18; J gene: TRBJ2-7; D gene: TRBD1; CDR3 DNA: TGTGCCAGCTCCTACCGACAGGGCGACGAGCAGTACTTC; CDR3 protein: CASSYRQGDEQYF
clone size: NA; V gene: TRBV12-3/TRBV12-4; J gene: TRBJ1-4; D gene: NA; CDR3 DNA: TGTGCCAGCTCCCCTCTCACCTTAACTAATGAAAAACTGTTTTTT; CDR3 protein: CASSPLTLTNEKLFF
clone size: many; V gene: TRBV29-1; J gene: TRBJ2-7; D gene: TRBD2; CDR3 DNA: TGCAGCGTTGGAGGGAGGGCCGTCCACGAGCAGTACTTC; CDR3 protein: CSVGGRAVHEQYF
clone size: few; V gene: TRBV19; J gene: TRBJ1-1; D gene: NA; CDR3 DNA: TGTGCCAGTAGTAAATACGGGACCTCGAACACTGAAGCTTTCTTT; CDR3 protein: CASSKYGTSNTEAFF
clone size: NA; V gene: TRBV19; J gene: TRBJ2-6; D gene: NA; CDR3 DNA: TGTGCCAGCTCAGAAGGTGCGGCCAACGTCCTGACTTTC; CDR3 protein: CASSEGAANVLTF
clone size: many; V gene: TRBV5-1; J gene: TRBJ2-3; D gene: NA; CDR3 DNA: TGCGCCAGCAGCTTGTCCACTCCCGGGGGCACAGATACGCAGTATTTT; CDR3 protein: CASSLSTPGGTDTQYF
clone size: NA; V gene: TRBV27; J gene: TRBJ2-3; D gene: NA; CDR3 DNA: TGTGCCAGCAGTTCCCCCCGCGGGACCACAGATACGCAGTATTTT; CDR3 protein: CASSSPRGTTDTQYF
clone size: many; V gene: TRBV14; J gene: TRBJ2-3; D gene: TRBD1; CDR3 DNA: TGTGCCAGCAGCCAAGACCAACAGGGGAACACAGATACGCAGTATTTT; CDR3 protein: CASSQDQQGNTDTQYF
clone size: NA; V gene: TRBV6-1; J gene: TRBJ2-6; D gene: NA; CDR3 DNA: TGTGCCAGCACCGAAGAGGGTCTTGGGGCCAACGTCCTGACTTTC; CDR3 protein: CASTEEGLGANVLTF
clone size: few; V gene: TRBV3-1; J gene: TRBJ1-1; D gene: TRBD1; CDR3 DNA: TGTGCCAGCAGCCAAGATGGCAGGGGGTGGACTGAAGCTTTCTTT; CDR3 protein: CASSQDGRGWTEAFF
clone size: NA; V gene: TRBV5-1; J gene: TRBJ2-7; D gene: TRBD2; CDR3 DNA: TGCGCCAGCAGCTTGGGAAAGGGACTAGCGGGATCCTACGAGCAGTACTTC; CDR3 protein: CASSLGKGLAGSYEQYF
clone size: many; V gene: TRBV14; J gene: TRBJ2-1; D gene: TRBD2; CDR3 DNA: TGTGCCAGCAGCCAGAACCCAATAGCAATAGCGGGAGGGCAGAACAATGAGCAGTTCTTC; CDR3 protein: CASSQNPIAIAGGQNNEQFF
clone size: NA; V gene: TRBV4-3; J gene: TRBJ2-1; D gene: NA; CDR3 DNA: TGCGCCAGCAGCCGACTGAGAATGAATGAGCAGTTCTTC; CDR3 protein: CASSRLRMNEQFF
clone size: NA; V gene: TRBV24-1; J gene: TRBJ2-1; D gene: NA; CDR3 DNA: TGTGCCACCAGTGATTTCGGCAGCCCGTACAATGAGCAGTTCTTC; CDR3 protein: CATSDFGSPYNEQFF
clone size: many; V gene: TRBV11-3; J gene: TRBJ2-1; D gene: TRBD2; CDR3 DNA: TGTGCCAGCAGCTTAGAAGGGCTAGCGGACAATGAGCAGTTCTTC; CDR3 protein: CASSLEGLADNEQFF
clone size: NA; V gene: TRBV18; J gene: TRBJ1-1; D gene: TRBD1; CDR3 DNA: TGTGCCAGCTCACCCACCGCGACAGGGCGCACTGAAGCTTTCTTT; CDR3 protein: CASSPTATGRTEAFF
clone size: many; V gene: TRBV2; J gene: TRBJ2-3; D gene: TRBD2; CDR3 DNA: TGTGCCAGCAGTGAAGCTTACAGGGTTTGGCGGCGGGAGGACACAGATACGCAGTATTTT; CDR3 protein: CASSEAYRVWRREDTDTQYF
clone size: medium-sized; V gene: TRBV12-3/TRBV12-4; J gene: TRBJ2-5; D gene: NA; CDR3 DNA: TGTGCCAGCAGTTTCACAGGCCAAGAGACCCAGTACTTC; CDR3 protein: CASSFTGQETQYF
clone size: many; V gene: TRBV20-1; J gene: TRBJ2-5; D gene: NA; CDR3 DNA: TGCAGTGCTACCTTTGGGGGAAAAGAGACCCAGTACTTC; CDR3 protein: CSATFGGKETQYF
clone size: many; V gene: TRBV12-3/TRBV12-4; J gene: TRBJ1-5; D gene: NA; CDR3 DNA: TGTGCCAGCAGTGAAGGACGGCGGCGGGGCAATCAGCCCCAGCATTTT; CDR3 protein: CASSEGRRRGNQPQHF
clone size: NA; V gene: TRBV5-5; J gene: TRBJ2-7; D gene: TRBD1; CDR3 DNA: TGTGCCAGCAGCACCTCCGGGACAGGGGGTTACGAGCAGTACTTC; CDR3 protein: CASSTSGTGGYEQYF
clone size: NA; V gene: TRBV20-1; J gene: TRBJ2-7; D gene: TRBD2; CDR3 DNA: TGCAGTGCTAGAGGGTTCGGGGTAGCGGGAGGAGTCGGGTATTACGAGCAGTACTTC; CDR3 protein: CSARGFGVAGGVGYYEQYF
clone size: many; V gene: TRBV3-1; J gene: TRBJ1-2; D gene: TRBD1; CDR3 DNA: TGTGCCAGCAGCCAGCGACAGGGTTCCGACTATGGCTACACCTTC; CDR3 protein: CASSQRQGSDYGYTF
clone size: NA; V gene: TRBV11-2; J gene: TRBJ2-7; D gene: TRBD2; CDR3 DNA: TGTGCCAGCAGCCCGCGGGACGGGGGAGGGATCGAGCAGTACTTC; CDR3 protein: CASSPRDGGGIEQYF
clone size: many; V gene: TRBV28; J gene: TRBJ2-1; D gene: TRBD2; CDR3 DNA: TGTGCCAGCAGTTCCGGGATAGGGACTAGCGGCAGGGATGAGCAGTTCTTC; CDR3 protein: CASSSGIGTSGRDEQFF
clone size: many; V gene: TRBV20-1; J gene: TRBJ2-5; D gene: NA; CDR3 DNA: TGCAGTGCTAGTCCAAACTCGGGAGCACTCCAAGAGACCCAGTACTTC; CDR3 protein: CSASPNSGALQETQYF
clone size: NA; V gene: TRBV5-1; J gene: TRBJ2-7; D gene: NA; CDR3 DNA: TGCGCCAGCAGCTTTCGGGGAATCGAGCAGTACTTC; CDR3 protein: CASSFRGIEQYF
clone size: many; V gene: TRBV29-1; J gene: TRBJ1-1; D gene: NA; CDR3 DNA: TGCAGCGTGGGGGCTACAAGGAACACTGAAGCTTTCTTT; CDR3 protein: CSVGATRNTEAFF
clone size: many; V gene: TRBV27; J gene: TRBJ2-7; D gene: TRBD1; CDR3 DNA: TGTGCCAGCAGTCTCCAACGACAGGGTCTCGCCTCCTACGAGCAGTACTTC; CDR3 protein: CASSLQRQGLASYEQYF
clone size: NA; V gene: TRBV29-1; J gene: TRBJ2-1; D gene: TRBD2; CDR3 DNA: TGCAGCGTAGAGCGGGAGCGGTCCTACAATGAGCAGTTCTTC; CDR3 protein: CSVERERSYNEQFF
clone size: few; V gene: TRBV5-4; J gene: TRBJ2-7; D gene: NA; CDR3 DNA: TGTGCCAGCAGTCCAGGACCTACGGGAGTCTCTTACGAGCAGTACTTC; CDR3 protein: CASSPGPTGVSYEQYF
clone size: few; V gene: TRBV28; J gene: TRBJ1-4; D gene: TRBD1; CDR3 DNA: TGTGCCACCAGTTTGAGGGACAGGGCTTGGGAAAAACTGTTTTTT; CDR3 protein: CATSLRDRAWEKLFF
clone size: many; V gene: TRBV2; J gene: TRBJ2-3; D gene: TRBD1; CDR3 DNA: TGTGCCATCTCACAGGGGGACTTAGACACAGATACGCAGTATTTT; CDR3 protein: CAISQGDLDTDTQYF
clone size: NA; V gene: TRBV5-1; J gene: TRBJ2-1; D gene: TRBD1; CDR3 DNA: TGCGCCAGCAAATTAGGGACAGGGGCGCCGAGGAGCTTCGAAAGCTCCTACAATGAGCAGTTCTTC; CDR3 protein: CASKLGTGAPRSFESSYNEQFF